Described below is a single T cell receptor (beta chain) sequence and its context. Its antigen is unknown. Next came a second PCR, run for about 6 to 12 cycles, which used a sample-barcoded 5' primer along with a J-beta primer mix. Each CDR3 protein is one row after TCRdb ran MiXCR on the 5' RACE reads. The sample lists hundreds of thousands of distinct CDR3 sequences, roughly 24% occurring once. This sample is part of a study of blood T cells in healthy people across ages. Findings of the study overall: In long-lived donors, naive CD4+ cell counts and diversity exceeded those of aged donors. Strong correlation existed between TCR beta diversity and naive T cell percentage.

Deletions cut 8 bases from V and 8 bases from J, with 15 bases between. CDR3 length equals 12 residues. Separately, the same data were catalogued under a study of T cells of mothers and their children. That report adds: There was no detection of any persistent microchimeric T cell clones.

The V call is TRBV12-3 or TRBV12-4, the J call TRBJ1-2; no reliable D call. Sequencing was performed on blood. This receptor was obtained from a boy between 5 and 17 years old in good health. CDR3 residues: CASSRVRQGYTF. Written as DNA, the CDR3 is TGTGCCAGCTCTCGGGTGAGACAAGGCTACACCTTC.